Presented here are 8 T cell receptor beta chains from one specimen sequenced in a study of a mutant IDH1 vaccine in newly diagnosed glioma. Their target antigens are unknown. Time point indicated: week 11, during vaccination. In every dose of vaccine, 300 ug of mutant IDH1 20-mer peptide was given alongside topical imiquimod. Profiling relied on immunoSEQ multiplex PCR, and the TCRdb table lists in-frame clones only, not all of them. The sample lists roughly 110,000 clones; 90% were seen once. Sequences were derived from PBMCs, sampled from a glioma patient whose treatment included an IDH1 peptide vaccine. These receptors came from a woman aged 45-65 years with glioma.

The chain uses TRBV5-1 and TRBJ2-1; tentative D call: TRBD2 (6 bases). Germline assignment: CDR1 SGHRS and CDR2 YFSETQ. V lost 2 bases and J 6 bases, leaving 18 bases between the germline ends. The CDR3 is made up of 16 amino acids. CDR3 region: CASSLISSGAANEQFF. The CDR3 coding sequence is TGCGCCAGCAGCTTAATTTCATCGGGAGCGGCCAATGAGCAGTTCTTC.

The J gene is TRBJ2-3, the V gene TRBV20-1; D is undetermined. Trimming pared 5 bases from V and 3 bases from J, leaving 6 bases between. The CDR3 totals 11 residues. Germline CDR1 reads DFQATT; CDR2 reads SNEGSKA (reference sequence). In DNA form, the CDR3 reads TGCAGTGCTCACTCGACAGATACGCAGTATTTT. Amino acid sequence: CSAHSTDTQYF.

The chain links TRBV6-1 to TRBJ2-7; 7 nucleotides match TRBD1. This CDR3 region has 14 residues. Germline trimming cut 8 bases from V and 0 bases from J; bases unmatched to any gene: 7. From germline, CDR1 is MNHNS and CDR2 SASEGT. CDR3 amino acids: CASQWGTVSYEQYF. CDR3 nucleotide sequence: TGTGCCAGCCAATGGGGGACAGTCTCCTACGAGCAGTACTTC.

In this sample, this clone turned up a few times. The rearrangement uses TRBV30 and TRBJ1-1; TRBD1 might be the D (6 bases). The length of the CDR3 is 11 residues. Germline CDR1 is GTSNPN and CDR2 is SVGIG (reference sequence). V was pared by 1 base and J by 8 bases, with 8 bases between. The CDR3 reads CAWSATGEAFF. As DNA, the CDR3 is TGTGCCTGGAGTGCAACAGGGGAAGCTTTCTTT.

CDR3 amino acids: CASSLRLTLTYEQYF. CDR3 DNA: TGTGCCAGCAGCTTAAGACTGACCCTGACCTACGAGCAGTACTTC. The chain is built from TRBV7-8 and TRBJ2-7, with D hard to call. The CDR3 has 15 residues. Germline CDR1 is SGHVS and CDR2 is FQNEAQ. V was shortened by 2 bases and J by 2 bases, with 13 bases between the two germline ends. Based on the CDR3 plus reference TRBV7-8 and TRBJ2-7, the full variable domain is GAGVSQSPRYKVAKRGQDVALRCDPISGHVSLFWYQQALGQGPEFLTYFQNEAQLDKSGLPSDRFFAERPEGSVSTLKIQRTQQEDSAVYLCASSLRLTLTYEQYFGPGTRLTVT.

The CDR3 DNA reads TGTGCCAGCAGCCCAGCCCTCCTAGCGGGAGGCCAAAAAGAGACCCAGTACTTC. Residues: CASSPALLAGGQKETQYF. The V gene is TRBV7-9, the J gene TRBJ2-5; TRBD2 agrees at 11 bases. The CDR3 consists of 18 residues. In germline, CDR1 is SEHNR, CDR2 FQNEAQ (reference sequence). V dropped 5 bases and J dropped 3; count of bases not matched to a gene: 14.

The chain has TRBV28 and TRBJ1-2; 8 bases are shared with TRBD1. V trimming: 6 bases; J trimming: 4 bases; junction bases outside the gene matches: 13. This CDR3 spans 16 amino acids. Germline CDR1 MDHEN, CDR2 SYDVKM. CDR3 sequence (DNA): TGTGCCAGCAGGATCCAGGGGGCCCGGGATGGCTATGGCTACACCTTC. This codes for CASRIQGARDGYGYTF.

This chain connects TRBV9 to TRBJ2-4, with 8 bases lining up with TRBD2. Per germline, CDR1 SGDLS and CDR2 YYNGEE. V lost 3 bases, J lost 9 bases, and 5 bases stayed unmatched. The CDR3 is 13 residues long. The CDR3 is CASSATSEGIQYF. DNA for the CDR3: TGTGCCAGCAGCGCGACTAGCGAGGGCATTCAGTACTTC.